The 10 T cell receptor beta chains in this list originate from one sample, sequenced in a study of blood T cell repertoires in COVID-19 (dated by TCRdb to the early 2020s). The library came from the immunoSEQ multiplex PCR assay. TCRdb limited this immuneACCESS table to in-frame rearrangements with V and J called. A share of clones is missing; checked studies link under half to unresolved V genes, and the rest is unexplained. The sample records about 74,000 clones, around nine tenths of which are singletons. The top ten constitute around 2.7% of the sample. The sample comprised peripheral blood. The receptors here all came from a man between 65 and 85 years old with active or convalescent COVID-19.

This chain uses TRBV7-2 with TRBJ2-7; D might be TRBD2 (6 bases). The germline gives CDR1 SGHTA, CDR2 FQGNSA. The CDR3 has 13 residues. Trimming shortened V by 5 bases and J by 6 bases, and 14 bases separated the two germline ends. CDR3 protein: CASSAIWRVEQYF. CDR3 nucleotide sequence: TGTGCCAGCAGCGCCATATGGAGGGTCGAGCAGTACTTC.

This clone has just a few counts. The V call is TRBV6-5, the J call TRBJ1-1; D not certain. This CDR3 has 14 residues. Germline V gene sequence: CDR1 MNHEY, CDR2 SVGAGI. Deletions cut 7 bases from V and 1 base from J, with 13 bases between. The CDR3 loop reads CASTHRGENTEAFF. CDR3 DNA sequence: TGTGCCAGCACCCACCGGGGAGAGAACACTGAAGCTTTCTTT.

Only a few counts were recorded for this clone. The chain carries TRBV2 and TRBJ1-2; TRBD1 matches at 8 bases. The CDR3 totals 13 residues. The germline CDR1 and CDR2 sequences are SNHLY and FYNNEI. V was pared by 11 bases and J by 4 bases, with 9 bases of the junction left unmatched. CDR3 region: CAGRQGNSYGYTF. In DNA, the CDR3 is TGTGCCGGCCGACAGGGGAATAGCTATGGCTACACCTTC.

This chain uses TRBV11-2 with TRBJ2-5; the D is unclear. V was cut by 1 base and J by 5 bases, with 5 bases left in between. The V gene's germline CDR1 is SGHAT and CDR2 FQNNGV. The CDR3 consists of 12 residues. CDR3 DNA: TGTGCCAGCAGCTTAGGGCAGGAGACCCAGTACTTC. Its translation: CASSLGQETQYF.

The CDR3 protein is CASSQDRDSIGGYTF. In nucleotides, the CDR3 is TGTGCCAGCAGCCAAGATAGGGACAGTATAGGTGGCTACACCTTC. The rearrangement links TRBV3-1 (or the pseudogene TRBV3-2) to TRBJ1-2; 7 nucleotides line up with TRBD1. The trim removed 0 bases at V and 7 bases at J, leaving 8 bases unmatched. CDR1 and CDR2 from the germline V gene are LGHDT and YNNKEL (reference sequence). The CDR3 totals 15 residues.

V is TRBV27 and J is TRBJ2-2; 13 positions match TRBD2. Germline loops: CDR1 MNHEY, CDR2 SMNVEV (reference sequence). After removal of 6 bases from V and 5 bases from J, the junction contained 6 bases not matched to a gene. The CDR3 runs 16 residues. The CDR3 DNA reads as TGTGCCAGCAGAGGACTAGCGGGAGTTGAGACCGGGGAGCTGTTTTTT. It translates to CASRGLAGVETGELFF.

The rearrangement joins TRBV5-1 to TRBJ1-1, with no clear D. The V end was cut by 2 bases, the J end by 0 bases, with 11 bases between. The CDR3 sequence is 15 residues long. Germline CDR1 SGHRS, CDR2 YFSETQ. The CDR3 loop is CASSLGNRMNTEAFF. CDR3 nucleotide sequence: TGCGCCAGCAGCTTAGGTAACAGAATGAACACTGAAGCTTTCTTT.

V gene TRBV5-5 combines with J gene TRBJ2-3; no firm D call. V dropped 2 bases and J dropped 0 bases, with 4 bases sitting between them. Germline CDR1 SGHKS, CDR2 YYEKEE (reference sequence). CDR3 length: 13 residues. CDR3 residues: CASSFSSTDTQYF. The CDR3 DNA reads TGTGCCAGCAGCTTTTCTAGCACAGATACGCAGTATTTT.

The chain recombines TRBV7-2 with TRBJ2-5; possible D gene TRBD2, 6 bases. Germline lookup yields CDR1 SGHTA and CDR2 FQGNSA. CDR3 length: 15 amino acids. Between the trimmed V and J ends, which lost 5 bases and 5 bases, there was a span of 18 bases. The chain's CDR3 is CASSPSGRIWETQYF. Written as DNA, the CDR3 is TGTGCCAGCAGCCCCTCCGGGAGAATATGGGAGACCCAGTACTTC.

The chain couples TRBV4-1 to TRBJ2-3; 9 bases are shared with TRBD2. Looked up from germline, CDR1 is MGHRA and CDR2 is YSYEKL. V trimming: 7 bases; J trimming: 2 bases; junction bases outside the gene matches: 13. The CDR3 length is 17 residues. CDR3 loop: CASTTGGASGDTDTQYF. The CDR3 nucleotides are TGCGCCAGCACCACGGGAGGGGCTAGCGGGGACACAGATACGCAGTATTTT.